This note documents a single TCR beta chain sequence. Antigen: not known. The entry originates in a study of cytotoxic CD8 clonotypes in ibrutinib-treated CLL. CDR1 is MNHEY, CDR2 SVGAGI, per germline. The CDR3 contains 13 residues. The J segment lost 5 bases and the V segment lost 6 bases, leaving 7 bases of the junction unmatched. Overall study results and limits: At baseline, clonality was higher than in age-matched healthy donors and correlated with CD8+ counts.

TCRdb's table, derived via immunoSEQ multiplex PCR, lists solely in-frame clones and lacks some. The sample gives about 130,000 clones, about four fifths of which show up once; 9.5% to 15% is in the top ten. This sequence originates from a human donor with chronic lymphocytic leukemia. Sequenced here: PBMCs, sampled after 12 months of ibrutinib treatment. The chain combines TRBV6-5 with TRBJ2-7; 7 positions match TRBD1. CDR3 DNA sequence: TGTGCCAGCAGCACCGACAGGGTCGACGAGCAGTACTTC. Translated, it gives CASSTDRVDEQYF.